The rows below give T cell receptor beta chains drawn from one sample of a study of cytomegalovirus exposure and HLA in healthy donors. Assay: immunoSEQ multiplex PCR; the TCRdb copy retains only in-frame clones and omits some. Found here are about 98,000 clones, about 81% of them singletons; the top ten hold 1.4%. Sequences were obtained from PBMCs. These receptors were obtained from a man aged 35 to 55 in good health and CMV-seronegative. Both conserved end residues are part of each CDR3. The size of a clone is reported for some rows only, either as once, few or many, or as a class for expanded clones.

14	.	TRBV18	CASSEGDRAYGYTF
15	once	TRBV28	CASSAQGAPGDTQYF
13	once	TRBV2	CASSGTRDSAQHF
15	.	TRBV7-2	CASSSVRGAQETQYF
15	.	TRBV4-3	CASSQDSGSNSPLHF
20	.	TRBV2	CASHDRKTGAVPKANYGYTF
15	.	TRBV10-1	CASSQQGEGTGELFF
11	.	TRBV2	CASSRDYEQYF
15	.	TRBV5-1	CASSGHGAENEKLFF
12	.	TRBV30	CAWSPSDSEAFF